This T cell receptor beta chain appears in the sequencing data of a study of T cell responses to AZD1222 COVID-19 vaccine. Overall study results and limits: The CD4 TCRs associated with vaccination extended across spike and predominated at 160-218 and 743-854. The study identified only a handful of AZD1222 recipients as seropositive at baseline. The donor cohort was predominantly white British with a female majority, and clonal diversity may have been underestimated.

This clone was detected only once. Its antigen is not known. TCRdb's copy holds only in-frame clones and misses some; the assay was immunoSEQ multiplex PCR. The sample includes tens of thousands of clones, 80% to 90% of them seen just once. From germline, CDR1 is GTSNPN and CDR2 SVGIG (reference sequence). The V gene lost 0 bases and the J gene lost 2 bases, with 13 bases spanning the gap. The CDR3 spans 15 residues. Second doses that came at about 4 or about 12 weeks were put together. This TCR was recovered from an adult who received the AZD1222 COVID-19 vaccine. The sequencing here drew on peripheral blood, taken 28 days after the second AZD1222 dose. This sequence joins TRBV30 and TRBJ1-1; D is unclear. CDR3 coding DNA: TGTGCCTGGAGTGTATGGTACGGTGTCAACACTGAAGCTTTCTTT. This codes for CAWSVWYGVNTEAFF.